This T cell receptor (beta chain) was recovered during a study of PD-1 blockade in classical Hodgkin lymphoma. With regard to this clone: Antigen: not known.

The study's findings and limits: Complete responders' baseline diversity resembled that of newly diagnosed patients. Reports described newly diagnosed patients as having lower baseline TCR diversity than healthy donors. By C4D1 there was a significant rise in CD4+ TCR diversity but not in CD8+ TCR diversity.

Sequencing was performed with immunoSEQ multiplex PCR; in TCRdb, only in-frame clones are kept and a portion is missing. The sample has thousands of clones, just under 75% seen once; the top ten hold 15% to 20%. All patients relapsed after autologous stem cell transplantation, and brentuximab vedotin exposure varied. By magnetic negative selection, CD8+ T cells were isolated from the thawed PBMCs. The germline gives CDR1 SGDLS, CDR2 YYNGEE. V was pared by 7 bases and J by 4 bases, with 8 bases between. The CDR3 runs to 11 residues. Material: CD8+ T cells from blood, obtained at baseline. The chain couples TRBV9 to TRBJ1-2; D unclear. The TCR sequence derives from a human donor with classical Hodgkin lymphoma. CDR3 region: CASGRSYGYTF. The CDR3 region has the DNA TGTGCCAGCGGACGGAGCTATGGCTACACCTTC.